This note documents a single TCR beta chain sequence. Its antigen is currently unknown. These data belong to a study of cytomegalovirus exposure and HLA in healthy donors. Turning to the study itself: Most genotyped donors, 65% to 90% of 398, had Caucasian-associated genetic ancestry.

The PCR made use of 60 Vbeta and 13 Jbeta primers. Using immunoSEQ multiplex PCR, the repertoire was profiled, and TCRdb retains in-frame clones only, with some absent. This sample has 150,000 to 200,000 clones, with 82% found just once. Study outcomes and limitations: Available immune exposure information covered CMV serostatus only.

The V and J ends lost 2 bases and 5 bases respectively, with 24 bases between them. Germline CDR1 reads MDHEN; CDR2 reads SYDVKM. The CDR3 has 18 residues. The sequenced material came from PBMCs. The source is a woman aged 18-35 years in good health and CMV-seronegative. This chain connects TRBV28 to TRBJ1-1; a possible D gene is TRBD1 (5 bases). The CDR3 sequence: CASSLGHAGGTGVTEAFF. CDR3 sequence (DNA): TGTGCCAGCAGTTTAGGACACGCGGGGGGGACGGGGGTGACTGAAGCTTTCTTT.